A selection of T cell receptor beta chains follows, all from one sample in a study of blood T cell repertoires in COVID-19. Generated by immunoSEQ multiplex PCR, the TCRdb table keeps only in-frame clones and is missing some. Among 220,000 or so clones listed, 84% were seen once. The sequenced sample was PBMCs or T cells enriched from blood (not recorded which). Receptor source: a middle-aged woman who had recovered from COVID-19. The CDR3 runs from the conserved cysteine through the conserved F or W. A D gene is named only where the DNA matches it firmly. Clone size is not always given. Where it is, it says once, few, many or a class for expanded clones.

D,V,size,J,DNA,CDR3
TRBD2,TRBV9,NA,TRBJ2-3,TGTGCCAGCAGCGTCCTAGCGGGAGGGCATTCAGATACGCAGTATTTT,CASSVLAGGHSDTQYF
TRBD2,TRBV2,NA,TRBJ2-1,TGTGCCAGCAGTCGGACTAGCGGGCAATACAATGAGCAGTTCTTC,CASSRTSGQYNEQFF
NA,TRBV25-1,NA,TRBJ1-1,TGTGCCAGCAGTGAATATCCGGACAGTGAAGCTTTCTTT,CASSEYPDSEAFF
TRBD1,TRBV24-1,NA,TRBJ1-1,TGTGCCACCACCGACAGGGTTGGGACTGAAGCTTTCTTT,CATTDRVGTEAFF
NA,TRBV2,NA,TRBJ1-5,TGTGCCAGCAGTGATCAGGGCAGGAGCAATCAGCCCCAGCATTTT,CASSDQGRSNQPQHF
TRBD1,TRBV30,NA,TRBJ2-1,TGTGCCTGGAGCATCACAGGGGGCAATGAGCAGTTCTTC,CAWSITGGNEQFF
NA,TRBV6-1,NA,TRBJ2-3,TGTGCCAGCAGTGAACAGGGGACAGATACGCAGTATTTT,CASSEQGTDTQYF
TRBD1,TRBV28,NA,TRBJ2-7,TGTGCCAGCAGTCCCTCGGGACAGGGGTCTAACGAGCAGTACTTC,CASSPSGQGSNEQYF
TRBD2,TRBV7-9,NA,TRBJ2-3,TGTGCCAGCAGCTTAGTAACGGGAGGGACAGATACGCAGTATTTT,CASSLVTGGTDTQYF
NA,TRBV7-2,once,TRBJ1-1,TGTGCCAGCAGCCCATGGAGGGGGAACACTGAAGCTTTCTTT,CASSPWRGNTEAFF
TRBD1,TRBV24-1,NA,TRBJ1-2,TGTGCCACCACCGGAGGGACAGGGGACGGCTACACCTTC,CATTGGTGDGYTF
NA,TRBV7-2,NA,TRBJ2-5,TGTGCCAGCACCGTAATCCAGGCGGGGATGGAGACCCAGTACTTC,CASTVIQAGMETQYF
NA,TRBV19,once,TRBJ1-1,TGTGCCAGCCTCAAATCGTTCGACAGCCAGAAAACTTTCTTT,CASLKSFDSQKTFF
NA,TRBV7-2,NA,TRBJ1-1,TGTGCCAGCAGCCTAAAGGCACTAGTAGCTTTCTTT,CASSLKALVAFF
TRBD2,TRBV5-6,NA,TRBJ2-1,TGTGCCAGCAGCTTTAGCGGGAGCCCCTACAATGAGCAGTTCTTC,CASSFSGSPYNEQFF
TRBD2,TRBV9,NA,TRBJ2-3,TGTGCCAGCAGCGTAGAGTCTGGGGAGGGGACCCATACGCAGTATTTT,CASSVESGEGTHTQYF
NA,TRBV6-5,NA,TRBJ1-1,TGTGCCAGCATTAGACAGTCTCAGGACGCTGAAGCTTTCTTT,CASIRQSQDAEAFF
TRBD2,TRBV4-2,NA,TRBJ2-7,TGTGCCAGCAGCCAAGAAGGGGGGAAACTAGCGGGATTTTATTTCGGGTACGAGCAGTACTTC,CASSQEGGKLAGFYFGYEQYF
NA,TRBV23-1,NA,TRBJ1-1,TGCGCCAGCAGTCAATCGGGGGCACACAGGGTGAACACTGAAGCTTTCTTT,CASSQSGAHRVNTEAFF
NA,TRBV6-5,NA,TRBJ2-3,TGTGCCAGCAGTTTTCGAGGAGAAGATACGCAGTATTTT,CASSFRGEDTQYF
NA,TRBV27,NA,TRBJ1-6,TGTGCCAGCAGTTTATCTCAGGGTTTTTATTCACCCCTCCACTTT,CASSLSQGFYSPLHF
TRBD1,TRBV7-9,NA,TRBJ1-5,TGTGCCAGCAGCCAAGACAGGGAGGATCAGCCCCAGCATTTT,CASSQDREDQPQHF
NA,TRBV30,NA,TRBJ1-3,TGTGCCTGGACCCAGAAGGGACTTTATGGAAACACCATATATTTT,CAWTQKGLYGNTIYF
NA,TRBV19,NA,TRBJ1-6,TGTGCCAGTAGTACGAAGAGCTCCTATAATTCACCCCTCCACTTT,CASSTKSSYNSPLHF
TRBD2,TRBV11-3,NA,TRBJ2-3,TGTGCCAGCAGCTACCGGAGCGGGAGTATAGGAGATACGCAGTATTTT,CASSYRSGSIGDTQYF
NA,TRBV11-3,NA,TRBJ2-6,TGTGCCAGCAGCTTAGGCGGCCCTGGGGCCAACGTCCTGACTTTC,CASSLGGPGANVLTF
TRBD2,TRBV9,once,TRBJ2-5,TGTGCCAGCAGCCCGAGGACTAGCGGGACTGGGGAGACCCAGTACTTC,CASSPRTSGTGETQYF
TRBD2,TRBV7-9,NA,TRBJ2-3,TGTGCCAGCAGCGATCGGACTAGCCTCGGTACGCAGTATTTT,CASSDRTSLGTQYF
TRBD1,TRBV5-1,NA,TRBJ1-6,TGCGCCAGCAGCGTCCGGACAGGTGGTAATTCACCCCTCCACTTT,CASSVRTGGNSPLHF
TRBD1,TRBV5-6,NA,TRBJ1-1,TGTGCCAGCAGCTTGCTGTCAGGGGGTATGAACACTGAAGCTTTCTTT,CASSLLSGGMNTEAFF
NA,TRBV7-9,NA,TRBJ2-5,TGTGCCAGCAGCTTAGGGGGGCCAACCCAGGGGACCCAGTACTTC,CASSLGGPTQGTQYF
NA,TRBV6-6,NA,TRBJ2-5,TGTGCCAGCAGTTACTCCCGTGAGAGGGCCCAGTACTTC,CASSYSRERAQYF
NA,TRBV24-1,NA,TRBJ2-1,TGTGCCACCAGTGATCCCGGGAGTAGCGTGGTTAGCAATGAGCAGTTCTTC,CATSDPGSSVVSNEQFF
NA,TRBV7-9,few,TRBJ2-3,TGTGCCAGCAGCCGGGACATGACCCTAGATACGCAGTATTTT,CASSRDMTLDTQYF
TRBD1,TRBV18,NA,TRBJ1-4,TGTGCCAGCTCACCAGCTCTTGGACAGGGAAGAGAAAAACTGTTTTTT,CASSPALGQGREKLFF
NA,TRBV5-1,few,TRBJ1-1,TGCGCCAGCAGCCCCCGACAGGATAGGTTCACTGAAGCTTTCTTT,CASSPRQDRFTEAFF
TRBD2,TRBV30,NA,TRBJ2-1,TGTGCCTGGAGTGTAGGTGCTAGCGGACATAAGCAGTTCTTC,CAWSVGASGHKQFF
TRBD2,TRBV27,NA,TRBJ2-7,TGTGCCAGCGCTAGCGGGACCTACGAGCAGTACTTC,CASASGTYEQYF
TRBD1,TRBV7-6,NA,TRBJ1-1,TGTGCCAGCAGCTTAGATAGGGGGCTTGAGCGCACTGAAGCTTTCTTT,CASSLDRGLERTEAFF
NA,TRBV5-4,NA,TRBJ1-1,TGTGCCAGCAGCTCACTCGGCACTGAAGCTTTCTTT,CASSSLGTEAFF
NA,TRBV28,many,TRBJ2-7,TGTGCCAGCAGAAAAAGGGGGGGCTCCTACGAGCAGTACTTC,CASRKRGGSYEQYF
NA,TRBV11-3,NA,TRBJ1-1,TGTGCCAGCAGCTTGAACAGGTTAGGGACTGAAGCTTTCTTT,CASSLNRLGTEAFF
NA,TRBV10-2,NA,TRBJ2-7,TGCGCCAGCGCGGGACAGATCTACGAGCAGTACTTC,CASAGQIYEQYF
NA,TRBV3-1/TRBV3-2,NA,TRBJ1-3,TGTGCCAGCAGCGGAGGGGGGGCGTCCGGAAACACCATATATTTT,CASSGGGASGNTIYF
TRBD1,TRBV5-1,NA,TRBJ1-1,TGCGCCAGCAGCTTGCGACAGGGCCTGAACACTGAAGCTTTCTTT,CASSLRQGLNTEAFF
TRBD2,TRBV30,NA,TRBJ2-2,TGTGCCTGGACACTTCCGGGACTAGTATTCTCCGGGGAGCTGTTTTTT,CAWTLPGLVFSGELFF
NA,TRBV9,NA,TRBJ1-6,TGTGCCAGCAGTACAGGAACCACCTCGGATTCACCCCTCCACTTT,CASSTGTTSDSPLHF
TRBD1,TRBV11-2,few,TRBJ2-5,TGTGCCAGCAGCTTAGAATATACAGGGGCCGAGACCCAGTACTTC,CASSLEYTGAETQYF
NA,TRBV28,once,TRBJ1-6,TGTGCCAGCTGGAGGGGGGGGCAAGGATCACCCCTCCACTTT,CASWRGGQGSPLHF
NA,TRBV9,NA,TRBJ1-6,TGTGCCAGCAGCGTTGGAGGCCCGATGGGATCACCCCTCCACTTT,CASSVGGPMGSPLHF
TRBD1,TRBV18,NA,TRBJ1-1,TGTGCCAGCTCAGAGCATACAGGGGAGGCAACTGAAGCTTTCTTT,CASSEHTGEATEAFF
TRBD2,TRBV5-1,NA,TRBJ2-1,TGCGCCAGCAGCTTGCAGCGGGGGGACAATGAGCAGTTCTTC,CASSLQRGDNEQFF
NA,TRBV18,NA,TRBJ2-2,TGTGCCAGCTCCGCACGATCAACTCCCGGGGGCACCGGGGAGCTGTTTTTT,CASSARSTPGGTGELFF